The clone carrying this T cell receptor beta chain was detected a few times. Methods used by the authors: By means of reference gene primer amplification, nucleated cell counts were estimated. Measured with immunoSEQ multiplex PCR; TCRdb has only the in-frame clones, and not every one. From that table come the V and J calls and clone size; the DNA was used to work out D and trimming. The sample records approximately 250,000 clones, about 87% being singletons. These data belong to a study of blood T cell repertoires in COVID-19. Across the study: Sources were T cells, B-cell-depleted T cells, or PBMCs; the material itself was cDNA or gDNA.

The study recruited people aged 18 to 89 years across under 25 US areas. Germline V gives CDR1 LNHDA, CDR2 SQIVND (reference sequence). The CDR3 runs 13 residues. V shed 9 bases and J shed 0 bases, with 9 bases lying between them. The sequence derives from a woman between 40 and 50 years old with acute COVID-19. The rearrangement links TRBV19 to TRBJ2-4; TRBD2 might be the D (6 bases). Source material: PBMCs or T cells enriched from blood (not recorded which). The CDR3 region is CARGGIAKNIQYF. In DNA, the CDR3 is TGTGCCAGGGGCGGGATAGCCAAAAACATTCAGTACTTC. Complete variable domain (other parts from reference TRBV19 and TRBJ2-4): DGGITQSPKYLFRKEGQNVTLSCEQNLNHDAMYWYRQDPGQGLRLIYYSQIVNDFQKGDIAEGYSVSREKKESFPLTVTSAQKNPTAFYLCARGGIAKNIQYFGAGTRLSVL.